This record covers a single T cell receptor beta chain. The CDR3 has 14 residues. V was cut by 8 bases and J by 0 bases, with 14 bases left in between. Germline CDR1 LGHDT, CDR2 YNNKEL (reference sequence). Original analysis: From reference gene primer amplification, estimates of nucleated cell counts were derived. The protocol was immunoSEQ multiplex PCR, while the TCRdb copy is restricted to in-frame clones and leaves out a portion. D and trimming come from the DNA, and the V and J calls and clone size come from that table. The sample consists of over 95,000 clones, approximately 81% of them appearing once. These data belong to a study of blood T cell repertoires in COVID-19. Looking at the study overall: Samples taken during acute and convalescent COVID-19 were collected in the United States, Italy and Spain.

Sequencing was done on a sample of peripheral blood. The chain joins TRBV3-1 (or the pseudogene TRBV3-2) to TRBJ2-7; tentatively, D is TRBD1 (5 bases). The receptor's source is a man over 45 with acute or convalescent COVID-19. CDR3 amino acids: CASGLGPLSYEQYF. For the CDR3, the DNA is TGTGCCAGCGGTCTGGGGCCCCTCTCCTACGAGCAGTACTTC.